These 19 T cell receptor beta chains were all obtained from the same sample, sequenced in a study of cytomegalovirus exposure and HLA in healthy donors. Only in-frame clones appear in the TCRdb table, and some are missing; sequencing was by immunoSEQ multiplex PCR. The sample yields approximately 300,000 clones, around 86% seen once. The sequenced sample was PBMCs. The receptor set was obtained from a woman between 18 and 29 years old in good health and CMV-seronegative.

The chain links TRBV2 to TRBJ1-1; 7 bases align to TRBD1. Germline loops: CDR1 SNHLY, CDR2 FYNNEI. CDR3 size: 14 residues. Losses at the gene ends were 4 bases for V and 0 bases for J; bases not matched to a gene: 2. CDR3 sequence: CASSGGQLNTEAFF. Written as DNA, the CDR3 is TGTGCCAGCAGTGGGGGACAGCTGAACACTGAAGCTTTCTTT.

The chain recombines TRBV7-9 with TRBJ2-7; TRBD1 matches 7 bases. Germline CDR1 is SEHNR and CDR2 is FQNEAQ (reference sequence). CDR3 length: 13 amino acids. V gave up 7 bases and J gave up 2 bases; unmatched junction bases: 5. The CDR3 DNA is TGTGCCAGCATAGACAGGGAAACCTACGAGCAGTACTTC. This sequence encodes CASIDRETYEQYF. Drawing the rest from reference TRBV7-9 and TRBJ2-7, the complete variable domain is DTGVSQNPRHKITKRGQNVTFRCDPISEHNRLYWYRQTLGQGPEFLTYFQNEAQLEKSRLLSDRFSAERPKGSFSTLEIQRTEQGDSAMYLCASIDRETYEQYFGPGTRLTVT.

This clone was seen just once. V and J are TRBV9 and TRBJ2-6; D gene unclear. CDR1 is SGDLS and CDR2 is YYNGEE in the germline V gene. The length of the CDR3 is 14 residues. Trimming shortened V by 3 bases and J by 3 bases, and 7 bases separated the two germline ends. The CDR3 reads CASSELHGANVLTF. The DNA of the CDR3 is TGTGCCAGCAGCGAACTACATGGGGCCAACGTCCTGACTTTC.

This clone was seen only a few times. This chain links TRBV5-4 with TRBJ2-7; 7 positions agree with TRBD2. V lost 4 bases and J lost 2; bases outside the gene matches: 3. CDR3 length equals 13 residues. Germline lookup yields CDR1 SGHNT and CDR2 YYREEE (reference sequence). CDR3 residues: CASSQAGTYEQYF. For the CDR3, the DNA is TGTGCCAGCAGCCAAGCGGGGACCTACGAGCAGTACTTC.

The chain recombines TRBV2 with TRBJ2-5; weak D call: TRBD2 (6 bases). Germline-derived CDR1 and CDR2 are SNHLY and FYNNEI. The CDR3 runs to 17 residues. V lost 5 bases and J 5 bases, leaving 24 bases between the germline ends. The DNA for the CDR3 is TGTGCCAGCAGTCGCAGGGTAGGCGGGACCCGGCCGGAGACCCAGTACTTC. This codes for CASSRRVGGTRPETQYF.

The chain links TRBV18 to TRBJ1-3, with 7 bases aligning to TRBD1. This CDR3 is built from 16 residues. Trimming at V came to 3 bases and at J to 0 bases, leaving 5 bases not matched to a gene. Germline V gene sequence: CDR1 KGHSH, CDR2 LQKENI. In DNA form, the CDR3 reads TGTGCCAGCTCACCGGACAGGACTCTCTCTGGAAACACCATATATTTT. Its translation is CASSPDRTLSGNTIYF.

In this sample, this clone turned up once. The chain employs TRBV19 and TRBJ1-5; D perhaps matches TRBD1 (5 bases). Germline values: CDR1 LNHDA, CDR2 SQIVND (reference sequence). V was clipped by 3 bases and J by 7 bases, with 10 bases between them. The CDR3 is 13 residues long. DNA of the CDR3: TGTGCCAGTAGTATGGCAGGGCTGCAGCCCCAGCATTTT. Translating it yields CASSMAGLQPQHF.

This chain's CDR3 is CASSYSMGGQGAFF. The CDR3 bases are TGTGCCAGCAGTTACTCGATGGGGGGACAGGGCGCTTTCTTT. V and J are TRBV6-6 and TRBJ1-1, with TRBD1 matching over 9 bases. V trimming: 0 bases; J trimming: 11 bases; junction bases outside the gene matches: 7. CDR3 length: 14 amino acids. Per germline, CDR1 MNHNY and CDR2 SVGAGI (reference sequence).

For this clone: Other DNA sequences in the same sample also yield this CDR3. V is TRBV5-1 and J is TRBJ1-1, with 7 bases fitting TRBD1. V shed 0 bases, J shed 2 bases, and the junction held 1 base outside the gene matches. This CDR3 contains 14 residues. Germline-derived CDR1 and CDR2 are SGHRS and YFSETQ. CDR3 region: CASSLDRGNTEAFF. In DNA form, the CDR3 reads TGCGCCAGCAGCTTGGACAGGGGAAACACTGAAGCTTTCTTT. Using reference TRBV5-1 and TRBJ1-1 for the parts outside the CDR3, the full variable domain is KAGVTQTPRYLIKTRGQQVTLSCSPISGHRSVSWYQQTPGQGLQFLFEYFSETQRNKGNFPGRFSGRQFSNSRSEMNVSTLELGDSALYLCASSLDRGNTEAFFGQGTRLTVV.

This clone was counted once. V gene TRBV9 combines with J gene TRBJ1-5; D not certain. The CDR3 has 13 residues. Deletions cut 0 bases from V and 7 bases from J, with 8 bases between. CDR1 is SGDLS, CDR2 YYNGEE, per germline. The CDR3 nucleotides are TGTGCCAGCAGCGTAGGAGTCGAACAGCCCCAGCATTTT. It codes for CASSVGVEQPQHF.

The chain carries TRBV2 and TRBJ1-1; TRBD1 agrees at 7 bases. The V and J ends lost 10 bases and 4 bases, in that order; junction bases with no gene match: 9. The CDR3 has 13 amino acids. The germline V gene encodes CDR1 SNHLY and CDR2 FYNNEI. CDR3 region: CATNQQGSTEAFF. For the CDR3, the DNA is TGTGCCACCAACCAACAGGGGAGCACTGAAGCTTTCTTT.

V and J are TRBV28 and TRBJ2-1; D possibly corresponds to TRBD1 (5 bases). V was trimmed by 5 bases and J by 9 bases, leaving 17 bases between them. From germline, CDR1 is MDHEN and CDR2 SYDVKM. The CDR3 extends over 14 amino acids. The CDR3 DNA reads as TGTGCCAGCAGTCCTCGACAGAGCATCGCTGAGCAGTTCTTC. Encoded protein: CASSPRQSIAEQFF. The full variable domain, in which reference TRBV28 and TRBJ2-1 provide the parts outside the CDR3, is DVKVTQSSRYLVKRTGEKVFLECVQDMDHENMFWYRQDPGLGLRLIYFSYDVKMKEKGDIPEGYSVSREKKERFSLILESASTNQTSMYLCASSPRQSIAEQFFGPGTRLTVL.

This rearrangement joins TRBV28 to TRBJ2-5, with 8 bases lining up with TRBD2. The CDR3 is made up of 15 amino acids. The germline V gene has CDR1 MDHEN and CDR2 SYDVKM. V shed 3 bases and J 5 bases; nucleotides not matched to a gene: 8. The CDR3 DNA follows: TGTGCCAGCAGTTTTTTAAGCGGGAGTCCCGAGACCCAGTACTTC. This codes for CASSFLSGSPETQYF.

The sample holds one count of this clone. CDR3 sequence: CATSRGRDSGNTIYF. The CDR3 nucleotides read TGTGCCACCAGCAGAGGCCGGGACTCTGGAAACACCATATATTTT. This sequence joins TRBV15 and TRBJ1-3; D is uncertain. Germline assignment: CDR1 LNHNV and CDR2 YYDKDF (reference sequence). The CDR3 spans 15 residues. V was pared by 1 base and J by 0 bases, with 7 bases between.

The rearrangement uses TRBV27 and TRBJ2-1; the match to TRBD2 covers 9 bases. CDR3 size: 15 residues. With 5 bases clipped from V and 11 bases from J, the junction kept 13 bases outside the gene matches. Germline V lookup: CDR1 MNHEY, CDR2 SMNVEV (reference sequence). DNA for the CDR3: TGTGCCAGCAGTACCCCTGGGCTAGCGGGACTAAAGCAGTTCTTC. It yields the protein CASSTPGLAGLKQFF.

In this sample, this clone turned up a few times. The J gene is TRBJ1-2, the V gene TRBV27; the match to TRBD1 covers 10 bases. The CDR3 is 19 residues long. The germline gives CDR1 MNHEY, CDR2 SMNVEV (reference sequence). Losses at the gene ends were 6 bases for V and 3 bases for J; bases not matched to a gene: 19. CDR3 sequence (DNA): TGTGCCAGCAGGCAATTAGGGGATCGACAGGGGGCCACCTACTATGGCTACACCTTC. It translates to CASRQLGDRQGATYYGYTF.

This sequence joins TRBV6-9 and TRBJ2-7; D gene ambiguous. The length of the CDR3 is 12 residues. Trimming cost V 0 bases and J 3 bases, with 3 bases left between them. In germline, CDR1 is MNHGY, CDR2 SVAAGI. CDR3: CASSYSSYEQYF. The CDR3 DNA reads TGTGCCAGCAGTTATTCTAGCTACGAGCAGTACTTC.

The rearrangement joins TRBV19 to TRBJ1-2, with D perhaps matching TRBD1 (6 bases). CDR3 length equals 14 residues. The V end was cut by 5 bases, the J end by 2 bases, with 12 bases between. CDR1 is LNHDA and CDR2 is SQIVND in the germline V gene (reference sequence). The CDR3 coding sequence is TGTGCCAGTAGTCTTTGGGGGCTCAACTATGGCTACACCTTC. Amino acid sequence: CASSLWGLNYGYTF.

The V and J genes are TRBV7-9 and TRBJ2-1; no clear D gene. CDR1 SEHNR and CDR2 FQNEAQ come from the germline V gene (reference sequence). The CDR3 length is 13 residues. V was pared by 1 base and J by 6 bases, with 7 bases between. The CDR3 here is CASSLGGANEQFF. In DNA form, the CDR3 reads TGTGCCAGCAGCTTAGGAGGTGCCAATGAGCAGTTCTTC.